These T cell receptor beta chains were read from a single sample in a study of T cell responses to AZD1222 COVID-19 vaccine. Profiling relied on immunoSEQ multiplex PCR, and the TCRdb table lists in-frame clones only, not all of them. The sample has some 150,000 clones, over 75% seen once. This sample comprised peripheral blood, obtained 28 days after the second dose of the MenACWY control vaccine. All receptors come from an adult who received the MenACWY meningococcal vaccine as a control. CDR3s include the opening cysteine and the closing phenylalanine or tryptophan. The D gene is left open where the match is weak. Some rows mark clone size as missing; the rest say once, few, many or name a class of expanded clone.

j_call d_call v_call cdr3_length clone_size cdr3_nt cdr3_aa
TRBJ1-1 NA TRBV4-3 15 few TGCGCCAGCAGCCAATCGGTGACGGTAAACACTGAAGCTTTCTTT CASSQSVTVNTEAFF
TRBJ2-2 NA TRBV7-2 15 few TGTGCCAGCAGCTTAAGTCTTGGAAACACCGGGGAGCTGTTTTTT CASSLSLGNTGELFF
TRBJ1-6 TRBD1 TRBV5-5 15 NA TGTGCCAGCAGCGCCCGGGGACAGGGGAGTTCACCCCTCCACTTT CASSARGQGSSPLHF
TRBJ2-1 NA TRBV14 14 once TGTGCCAGCAGTCCGCTGAGGGGAGGCAATGAGCAGTTCTTC CASSPLRGGNEQFF
TRBJ2-5 NA TRBV5-1 15 NA TGCGCCAGCAGCAAGACGGCGATCACCCAAGAGACCCAGTACTTC CASSKTAITQETQYF
TRBJ2-7 TRBD1 TRBV6-5 15 NA TGTGCCAGCAGTTACTCCCAGGGGGCCTACTACGAGCAGTACTTC CASSYSQGAYYEQYF
TRBJ2-6 NA TRBV6-2/TRBV6-3 13 NA TGTGCCAGCAGTGTTTCTGGGGCCAACGTCCTGACTTTC CASSVSGANVLTF
TRBJ1-2 NA TRBV27 14 few TGTGCCAGCCGCCGGGACGGCCACAACTATGGCTACACCTTC CASRRDGHNYGYTF
TRBJ2-2 NA TRBV6-6 14 NA TGTGCCAGCAGTCCGACAGTTAACACCGGGGAGCTGTTTTTT CASSPTVNTGELFF
TRBJ1-2 NA TRBV7-2 16 NA TGTGCCAGCAGCTTAGAAGGTACCAACCTCTTCTATGGCTACACCTTC CASSLEGTNLFYGYTF
TRBJ2-1 NA TRBV24-1 18 few TGTGCCACCAGTGATTTGGGGATTCGCGGTTCCCCCCCACAGGAGCAGTTCTTC CATSDLGIRGSPPQEQFF